The 27 T cell receptor beta chains in this list originate from one sample, sequenced in a study of regulatory T cells in long-lasting Graves disease. To make TCR beta libraries, researchers used iRepertoire HTBI primers and Arm-PCR of CDR3 regions. A single record per CDR3 protein comes from TCRdb applying MiXCR to the multiplex PCR reads. The table lists 350,000 to 500,000 distinct CDR3 sequences, over 15% of them singletons. The time point denotes: newly diagnosed GD, antithyroid drugs for less than 3 months. Isolated PBMC RNA provided the starting material for the TCR library. These data also featured in a second study, about T cells in Graves' hyperthyroidism and ophthalmopathy.

This material consisted of peripheral blood mononuclear cells (PBMCs), taken at new diagnosis, from a patient treated with antithyroid drugs. Receptors were obtained from a woman between 18 and 29 years old with Graves disease.

This clonotype was found many times. The V call is TRBV24-1, the J call TRBJ2-7; a weak D match, TRBD1 (6 bases). From germline, CDR1 is KGHDR and CDR2 SFDVKD. CDR3 length: 15 amino acids. V was shortened by 10 bases and J by 0 bases, with 18 bases between the two germline ends. CDR3 nucleotide sequence: TGTGCCACAGATACCGGACAGCGGAGCTCCTACGAGCAGTACTTC. Protein product: CATDTGQRSSYEQYF.

In its sample, this clonotype was seen many times. V is TRBV2 and J is TRBJ2-1; D may be TRBD2 (6 bases). The V end lost 1 base, the J end lost 7 bases, and 14 bases lay between the germline ends. Germline V gives CDR1 SNHLY, CDR2 FYNNEI. The CDR3 sequence is 15 residues long. CDR3 amino acids: CASSEDLLAENEQFF. The DNA of the CDR3 is TGTGCCAGCAGTGAAGACCTCTTAGCGGAAAATGAGCAGTTCTTC.

This clonotype was seen at least ten times. The chain employs TRBV20-1 and TRBJ2-5; tentative D call: TRBD1 (6 bases). The end of the DNA is better explained by TRBJ2-1, so the J call may be wrong. The CDR3 runs 13 residues. The germline gives CDR1 DFQATT, CDR2 SNEGSKA (reference sequence). For the CDR3, the DNA is TGCAGTGCCGAACGGGTGGGGGCCGATGAGCAGTTCTTC. It translates to CSAERVGADEQFF.

This clonotype was seen ten or more times. The CDR3 DNA follows: TGTGCCAGTCGCCTTTTCGAAGATACGCAGTATTTT. Translating it yields CASRLFEDTQYF. The chain uses TRBV11-2 and TRBJ2-3; D is unresolved. Germline CDR1 is SGHAT and CDR2 is FQNNGV. The ends were cut back, 9 bases at V and 5 bases at J, with 12 bases in the middle. CDR3 length: 12 amino acids.

Comment on this clonotype: A much larger clone differs by one base, so this may be a read error. The rearrangement uses TRBV5-1 and TRBJ2-7, with 9 bases identical to TRBD1. This CDR3 spans 17 amino acids. Per germline, CDR1 SGHRS and CDR2 YFSETQ. With V trimmed by 1 base and J by 7 bases, 15 bases remained unmatched. CDR3 residues: CASSLLGLGQGTNEQYF. The CDR3 DNA sequence: TGCGCCAGCAGCTTGCTCGGTCTGGGACAGGGTACAAATGAGCAGTACTTC.

This clonotype was counted many times. The chain carries TRBV20-1 and TRBJ2-7; 9 bases are shared with TRBD1. V dropped 3 bases and J dropped 6; count of bases not matched to a gene: 9. The V gene's germline CDR1 is DFQATT and CDR2 SNEGSKA (reference sequence). The CDR3 covers 14 residues. CDR3 DNA sequence: TGCAGTGCTAGTGGGGACAGGGACCTCTCCGAGCAGTACTTC. This translates into CSASGDRDLSEQYF.

This chain uses TRBV5-4 with TRBJ2-2; 7 bases agree with TRBD2. Germline V gene data show CDR1 as SGHNT and CDR2 as YYREEE (reference sequence). CDR3 length: 16 residues. With V trimmed by 4 bases and J by 5 bases, 11 bases remained unmatched. CDR3 DNA: TGTGCCAGCAGCCCCCTAGGGACCGGGAGGACCGGGGAGCTGTTTTTT. This translates into CASSPLGTGRTGELFF.

The chain joins TRBV9 to TRBJ1-2; tentatively, D is TRBD1 (6 bases). V shed 2 bases and J shed 2 bases, with 7 bases lying between them. There are 13 residues in the CDR3. Germline V gives CDR1 SGDLS, CDR2 YYNGEE. In DNA form, the CDR3 reads TGTGCCAGCAGCGTCGGGACAAACTATGGCTACACCTTC. Translated: CASSVGTNYGYTF.

This clonotype was observed many times. The chain employs TRBV18 and TRBJ2-7; D gene unclear. The germline gives CDR1 KGHSH, CDR2 LQKENI. The CDR3 covers 12 residues. Trimming left V 2 bases short and J 2 bases short, with 4 bases between. The CDR3 sequence: CASSPDAYEQYF. CDR3 bases: TGTGCCAGCTCACCAGACGCCTACGAGCAGTACTTC.

This clonotype was seen many times. The rearrangement uses TRBV20-1 and TRBJ2-7; 8 nucleotides line up with TRBD1. The CDR3 sequence is 12 residues long. Germline assignment: CDR1 DFQATT and CDR2 SNEGSKA (reference sequence). As DNA, the CDR3 is TGCAGCGGACAGGGACCTTCCTACGAGCAGTACTTC. It specifies CSGQGPSYEQYF.

This clonotype has ten or more counts. This chain joins TRBV5-5 and TRBJ2-7; TRBD1 matches at 7 bases. This CDR3 region has 14 residues. The J segment lost 3 bases and the V segment lost 4 bases, leaving 7 bases of the junction unmatched. Germline V CDR1 and CDR2: SGHKS, YYEKEE (reference sequence). Here the CDR3 DNA reads TGTGCCAGCAGCCCACCAAACAGGGGCTACGAGCAGTACTTC. Translating gives CASSPPNRGYEQYF.

This clonotype occurred many times. The chain employs TRBV20-1 and TRBJ2-7, with TRBD2 matching over 7 bases. This CDR3 has 15 amino acids. Per the germline V gene, CDR1 is DFQATT and CDR2 is SNEGSKA (reference sequence). Germline trimming cut 0 bases from V and 2 bases from J; bases unmatched to any gene: 7. The CDR3 DNA sequence: TGCAGTGCTAGAGATCCAGGAGCGGGACCCTACGAGCAGTACTTC. It yields the protein CSARDPGAGPYEQYF.

This clonotype was picked up a small number of times. The chain employs TRBV7-2 and TRBJ1-5, with D uncertain. The V gene's germline CDR1 is SGHTA and CDR2 FQGNSA. The CDR3 loop spans 15 amino acids. V lost 1 base and J 0 bases, leaving 7 bases between the germline ends. Written as DNA, the CDR3 is TGTGCCAGCAGCTTAGACGGCCTTAGCAATCAGCCCCAGCATTTT. Translated: CASSLDGLSNQPQHF.

About this clonotype itself: Since a much larger clone is just one base distant, this may be a read error. This sequence joins TRBV20-1 and TRBJ1-5; D remains unclear. The germline CDR1 and CDR2 sequences are DFQATT and SNEGSKA (reference sequence). The CDR3 extends over 13 amino acids. CDR3 loop: CSRAAGVNQHQHF. The CDR3 bases are TGCAGTAGGGCCGCTGGGGTCAATCAGCACCAGCATTTT.

The chain recombines TRBV6-1 with TRBJ2-3; 9 nucleotides align to TRBD2. After removal of 8 bases from V and 6 bases from J, the junction contained 6 bases not matched to a gene. Germline V lookup: CDR1 MNHNS, CDR2 SASEGT. The CDR3 spans 13 residues. The DNA of the CDR3 is TGTGCCAGCTTCGGGACTAGCAGGGATACGCAGTATTTT. Translated, it gives CASFGTSRDTQYF.

The chain couples TRBV9 to TRBJ1-2, with 9 bases matching TRBD1. Losses at the gene ends were 3 bases for V and 0 bases for J; bases not matched to a gene: 6. Per germline, CDR1 SGDLS and CDR2 YYNGEE. The CDR3 covers 16 residues. The CDR3 DNA follows: TGTGCCAGCAGCGACCCCCGGGACAGGGCTAACTATGGCTACACCTTC. Residues: CASSDPRDRANYGYTF.

As for this clonotype: This is likely an artifact of a read error, given a far larger clone one base away. The gene calls are TRBV2 and TRBJ2-3; maybe TRBD2 (5 bases). The J call may not be correct, given that the DNA end is closer to TRBJ2-1. The CDR3 sequence is 15 residues long. Germline loops: CDR1 SNHLY, CDR2 FYNNEI. The CDR3 is CASRRAESSYNGQFF. The CDR3 DNA reads TGTGCCAGCAGGCGGGCCGAGAGCTCCTACAATGGGCAGTTCTTC.

On this clonotype itself: A read error may explain this, as a much larger clone is one base away. The chain employs TRBV29-1 and TRBJ2-1; D is ambiguous. The CDR3 sequence is 12 residues long. The germline V gene encodes CDR1 SQVTM and CDR2 ANQGSEA. The CDR3 sequence: CNVEPIYNEQFF. The CDR3 DNA is TGCAACGTTGAACCCATATACAATGAGCAGTTCTTC.

The chain combines TRBV4-1 with TRBJ2-7, with D tentatively TRBD1 (5 bases). Germline V gives CDR1 MGHRA, CDR2 YSYEKL. The CDR3 is 13 amino acids. Deletions cut 3 bases from V and 3 bases from J, with 9 bases between. The CDR3, as DNA: TGCGCCAGCAGCCAGGACACCGACTACGAGCAGTACTTC. Encoded protein: CASSQDTDYEQYF.

This clonotype occurred many times. The chain joins TRBV7-2 to TRBJ2-1, with D possibly being TRBD1 (6 bases). Germline V gives CDR1 SGHTA, CDR2 FQGNSA. V lost 6 bases to trimming and J lost 7 bases, with 10 bases between them. This CDR3 is 12 amino acids long. The CDR3 region is CASSKQGNEQFF. CDR3 sequence (DNA): TGTGCCAGCAGTAAACAGGGAAATGAGCAGTTCTTC.

This clonotype was observed many times. The chain joins TRBV6-2 or TRBV6-3 to TRBJ2-3; 8 bases align to TRBD1. Germline V gene sequence: CDR1 MNHEY, CDR2 SVGEGT. The ends lost 4 bases at V and 2 bases at J; junction bases unmatched: 5. The CDR3 is made up of 15 amino acids. The CDR3 DNA sequence: TGTGCCAGCAGTTCTGGACAGGGCTTCACAGATACGCAGTATTTT. As protein: CASSSGQGFTDTQYF.

This clonotype appeared many times. The CDR3 region is CASGFVMGTGVQLEQFF. The CDR3 region has the DNA TGTGCTAGTGGTTTCGTGATGGGGACAGGGGTGCAGCTTGAGCAGTTCTTC. The V gene is TRBV12-5, the J gene TRBJ2-1; 10 nucleotides agree with TRBD1. The CDR3 extends over 17 amino acids. Trimming cost V 3 bases and J 9 bases; bases outside gene matches: 14. Germline values: CDR1 LGHNT, CDR2 FRNRAP.

The V and J genes are TRBV7-3 and TRBJ2-1; TRBD2 aligns across 10 bases. The V gene end was trimmed by 1 base and the J gene end by 5 bases; junction bases not matched to a gene: 5. The CDR3 is 16 amino acids. The germline V gene encodes CDR1 SGHTA and CDR2 FQGTGA. The DNA for the CDR3 is TGTGCCAGCAGCTTAAGGCCACTAGCGGGAAACAATGAGCAGTTCTTC. Amino acids: CASSLRPLAGNNEQFF. Full variable domain (remainder filled in from reference TRBV7-3 and TRBJ2-1): GAGVSQTPSNKVTEKGKYVELRCDPISGHTALYWYRQSLGQGPEFLIYFQGTGAADDSGLPNDRFFAVRPEGSVSTLKIQRTERGDSAVYLCASSLRPLAGNNEQFFGPGTRLTVL.

Only one count was recorded for this clonotype. The junction departs from the called germline gene at one end, perhaps through a read error. V gene TRBV9 combines with J gene TRBJ2-5; D is unclear. The CDR3 consists of 14 residues. The germline V gene has CDR1 SGDLS and CDR2 YYNGEE. The CDR3 nucleotides are TGTGCCAGCAGCGTAGGGCCGAACCAAGAGACCCGGTACTTC. Its translation: CASSVGPNQETRYF.

The chain has TRBV9 and TRBJ2-5; TRBD2 might be the D (5 bases). Trimming pared 0 bases from V and 11 bases from J, leaving 23 bases between. The CDR3 has 16 residues. Per the germline V gene, CDR1 is SGDLS and CDR2 is YYNGEE. The CDR3 is CASSVARDGVYNEQYF. The CDR3 region has the DNA TGTGCCAGCAGCGTAGCTCGGGATGGGGTCTACAATGAGCAGTACTTC.

In its sample, this clonotype was seen many times. The V and J genes are TRBV3-1 and TRBJ1-2; 10 positions agree with TRBD1. V lost 7 bases, J lost 0 bases, and 8 bases stayed unmatched. There are 16 residues in the CDR3. Germline CDR1 reads LGHDT; CDR2 reads YNNKEL (reference sequence). This CDR3 is CASNGQGEQANYGYTF. CDR3 bases: TGTGCCAGCAATGGACAGGGGGAACAAGCTAACTATGGCTACACCTTC.

In its sample, this clonotype was seen a few times. The chain is built from TRBV2 and TRBJ2-1, with TRBD1 matching over 12 bases. Germline CDR1 reads SNHLY; CDR2 reads FYNNEI. The V segment lost 8 bases and the J segment 8 bases; nucleotides outside the gene matches: 7. CDR3 length: 14 amino acids. This CDR3 is CASRLGQGADEQFF. CDR3 in DNA: TGTGCCAGCCGTTTGGGACAGGGGGCGGATGAGCAGTTCTTC.